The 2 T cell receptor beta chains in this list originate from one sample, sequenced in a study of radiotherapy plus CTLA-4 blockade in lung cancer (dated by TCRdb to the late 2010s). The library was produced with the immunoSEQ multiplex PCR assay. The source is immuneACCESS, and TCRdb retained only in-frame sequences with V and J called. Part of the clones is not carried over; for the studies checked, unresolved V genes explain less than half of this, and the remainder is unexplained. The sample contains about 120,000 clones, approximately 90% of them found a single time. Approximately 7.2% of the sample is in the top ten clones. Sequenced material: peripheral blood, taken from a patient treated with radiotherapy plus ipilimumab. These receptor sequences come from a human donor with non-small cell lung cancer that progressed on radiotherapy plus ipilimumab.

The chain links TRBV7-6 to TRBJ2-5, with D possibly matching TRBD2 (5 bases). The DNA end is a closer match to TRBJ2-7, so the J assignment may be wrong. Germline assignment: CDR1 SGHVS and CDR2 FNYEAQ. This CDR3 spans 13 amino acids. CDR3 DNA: TGTGCCAGCAGCTATGGGAGCTCCTACGAGCAGTACTTC. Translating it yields CASSYGSSYEQYF.

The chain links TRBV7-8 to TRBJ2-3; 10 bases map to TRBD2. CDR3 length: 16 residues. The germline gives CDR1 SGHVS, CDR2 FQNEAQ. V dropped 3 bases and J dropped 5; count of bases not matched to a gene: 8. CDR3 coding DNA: TGTGCCAGCAGCTTTAGCCCGGGACTAGCGAGAGATACGCAGTATTTT. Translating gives CASSFSPGLARDTQYF.